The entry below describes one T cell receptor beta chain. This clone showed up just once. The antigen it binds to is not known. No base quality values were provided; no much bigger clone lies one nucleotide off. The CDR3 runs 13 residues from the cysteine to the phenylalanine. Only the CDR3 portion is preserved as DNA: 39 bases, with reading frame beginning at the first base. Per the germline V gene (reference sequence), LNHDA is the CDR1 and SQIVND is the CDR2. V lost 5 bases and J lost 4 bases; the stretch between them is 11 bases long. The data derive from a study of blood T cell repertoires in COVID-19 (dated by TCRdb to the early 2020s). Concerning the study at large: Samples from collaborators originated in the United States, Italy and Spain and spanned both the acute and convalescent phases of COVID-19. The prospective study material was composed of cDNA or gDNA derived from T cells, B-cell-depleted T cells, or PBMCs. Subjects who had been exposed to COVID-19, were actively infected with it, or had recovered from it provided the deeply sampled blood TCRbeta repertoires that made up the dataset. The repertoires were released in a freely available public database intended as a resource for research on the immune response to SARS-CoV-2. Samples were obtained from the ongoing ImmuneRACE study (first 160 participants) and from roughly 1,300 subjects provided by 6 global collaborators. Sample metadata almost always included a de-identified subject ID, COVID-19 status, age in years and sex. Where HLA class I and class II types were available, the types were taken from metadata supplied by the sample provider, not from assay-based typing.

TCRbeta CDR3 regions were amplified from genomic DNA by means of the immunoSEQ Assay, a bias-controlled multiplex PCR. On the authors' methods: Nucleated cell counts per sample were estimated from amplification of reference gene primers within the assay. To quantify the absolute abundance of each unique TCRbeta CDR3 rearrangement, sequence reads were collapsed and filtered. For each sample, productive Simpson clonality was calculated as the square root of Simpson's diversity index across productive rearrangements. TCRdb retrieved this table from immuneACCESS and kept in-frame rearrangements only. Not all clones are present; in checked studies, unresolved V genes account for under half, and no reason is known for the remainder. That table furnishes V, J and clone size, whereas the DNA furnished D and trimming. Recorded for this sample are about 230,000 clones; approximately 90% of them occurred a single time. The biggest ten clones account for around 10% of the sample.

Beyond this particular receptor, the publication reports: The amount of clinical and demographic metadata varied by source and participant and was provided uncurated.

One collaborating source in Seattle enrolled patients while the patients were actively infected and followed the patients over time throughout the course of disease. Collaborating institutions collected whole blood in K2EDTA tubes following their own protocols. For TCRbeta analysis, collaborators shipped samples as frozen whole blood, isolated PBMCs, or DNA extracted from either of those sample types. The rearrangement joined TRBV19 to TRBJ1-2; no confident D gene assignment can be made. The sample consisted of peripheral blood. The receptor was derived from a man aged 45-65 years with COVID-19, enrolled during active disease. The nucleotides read TGTGCCAGTAGTGAAACAAGGAGCTATGGCTACACCTTC. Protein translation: CASSETRSYGYTF.